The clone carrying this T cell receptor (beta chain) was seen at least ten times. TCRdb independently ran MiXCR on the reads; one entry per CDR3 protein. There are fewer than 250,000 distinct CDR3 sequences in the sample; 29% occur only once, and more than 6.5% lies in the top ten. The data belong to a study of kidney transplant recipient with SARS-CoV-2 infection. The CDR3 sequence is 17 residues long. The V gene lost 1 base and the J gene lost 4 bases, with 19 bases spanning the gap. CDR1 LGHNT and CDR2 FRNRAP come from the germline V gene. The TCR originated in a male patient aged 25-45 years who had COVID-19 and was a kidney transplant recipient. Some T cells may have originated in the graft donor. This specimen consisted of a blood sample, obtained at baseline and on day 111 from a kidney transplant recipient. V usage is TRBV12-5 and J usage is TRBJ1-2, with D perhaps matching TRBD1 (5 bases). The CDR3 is CASGLDNLQGKTYGYTF. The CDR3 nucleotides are TGTGCTAGTGGTTTGGACAATTTGCAGGGAAAGACCTATGGCTACACCTTC.